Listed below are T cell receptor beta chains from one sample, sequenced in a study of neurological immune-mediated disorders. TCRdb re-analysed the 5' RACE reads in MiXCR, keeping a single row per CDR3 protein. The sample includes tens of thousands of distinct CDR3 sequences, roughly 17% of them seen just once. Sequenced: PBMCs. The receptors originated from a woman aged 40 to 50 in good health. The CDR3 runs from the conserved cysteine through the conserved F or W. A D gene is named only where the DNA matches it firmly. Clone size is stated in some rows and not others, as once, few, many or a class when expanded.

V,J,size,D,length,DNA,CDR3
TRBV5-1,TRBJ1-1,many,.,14,TGCGCCAGCAGCTCCAATCCCCCGAACACTGAAGCTTTCTTT,CASSSNPPNTEAFF
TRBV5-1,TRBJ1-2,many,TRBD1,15,TGCGCCAGCAGCGATCCGGGACAGATGAACTATGGCTACACCTTC,CASSDPGQMNYGYTF
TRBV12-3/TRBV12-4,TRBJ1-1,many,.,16,TGTGCCAGCAAGAGGTTCCTAACAGGACCGAACACTGAAGCTTTCTTT,CASKRFLTGPNTEAFF
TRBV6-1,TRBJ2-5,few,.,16,TGTGCCAGCAGTAGAAATTATAGACAGACCCAAGAGACCCAGTACTTC,CASSRNYRQTQETQYF
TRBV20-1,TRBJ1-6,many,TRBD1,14,TGCAGTGCTAGAGAAGGACAGGTTAATTCACCCCTCCACTTT,CSAREGQVNSPLHF
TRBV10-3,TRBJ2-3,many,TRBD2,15,TGTGCCATCAGTGTTTCGGGGGGGCCCACAGATACGCAGTATTTT,CAISVSGGPTDTQYF
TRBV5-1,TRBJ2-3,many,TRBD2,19,TGCGCCAGCAGCCTGAGACTAGCGGGGGGGCCGAGGGGCACAGATACGCAGTATTTT,CASSLRLAGGPRGTDTQYF
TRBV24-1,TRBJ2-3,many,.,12,TGTGCCACCAGTGATTTCTCAGATACGCAGTATTTT,CATSDFSDTQYF
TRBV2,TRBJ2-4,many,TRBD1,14,TGTGCCAGCAGCACGGACAGGGCGAAAAACATTCAGTACTTC,CASSTDRAKNIQYF
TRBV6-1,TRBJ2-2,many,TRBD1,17,TGTGCCAGCAGTGGAAGGGGGCAGGGGCCCTTCACCGGGGAGCTGTTTTTT,CASSGRGQGPFTGELFF
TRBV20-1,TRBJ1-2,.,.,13,TGCAGTGCTAGTCGGGGGGTGGATGATGGCTACACCTTC,CSASRGVDDGYTF
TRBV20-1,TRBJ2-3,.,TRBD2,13,TGCAGTGATTCAGCGGGGGGCGCAGATACGCAGTATTTT,CSDSAGGADTQYF
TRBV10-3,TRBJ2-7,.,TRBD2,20,TGTGCCATCAGTGAGTATCCGGGACTAGCGGTCCTAGGCACCTACAATGAGCAGTACTTC,CAISEYPGLAVLGTYNEQYF
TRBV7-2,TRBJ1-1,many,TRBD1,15,TGTGCCAGCAGCGACCGGGACAGGCTGAACACTGAAGCTTTCTTT,CASSDRDRLNTEAFF
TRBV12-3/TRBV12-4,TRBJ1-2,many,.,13,TGTGCCAGCAGTGGGGAGTTTAACTATGGCTACACCTTC,CASSGEFNYGYTF
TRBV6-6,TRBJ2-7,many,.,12,TGTGCCAGCAGGGCAGGACCGGGGCAACAGTACTTC,CASRAGPGQQYF